This T cell receptor beta chain was recovered during a study of OX40 agonist ivuxolimab in advanced cancers. About the study: A diagnosis of hepatocellular carcinoma, melanoma, renal cell or head and neck cancer was present in dose-escalation patients. Study-wide points: Expansion of clones was among the lowest in partial responders at 0.1-3.0 mg/kg.

Germline assignment: CDR1 LNHDA and CDR2 SQIVND (reference sequence). The CDR3 is made up of 14 amino acids. With 5 bases removed from V and 8 bases from J, the gap between germline ends came to 15 bases. This clone came up a few times. The antigen is unknown. TCRdb's copy holds only in-frame clones and misses some; the assay was immunoSEQ multiplex PCR. Among about 58,000 clones listed, roughly 85% were seen once. The sequence was collected from an adult with an advanced solid tumor such as melanoma, head and neck, liver or kidney cancer. This chain joins TRBV19 and TRBJ2-2; D is possibly TRBD1 (5 bases). Sequenced here: CD4+ or CD8+ T cells sorted from blood, sampled in a trial of the OX40 agonist ivuxolimab. The CDR3 nucleotides are TGTGCCAGTAGTTCAACCCAGGGCGTGGGGGAGCTGTTTTTT. Translation: CASSSTQGVGELFF.